One sample yielded the 9 T cell receptor beta chains listed below, sequenced in a study of OX40 agonist ivuxolimab in advanced cancers. The protocol was immunoSEQ multiplex PCR, while the TCRdb copy is restricted to in-frame clones and leaves out a portion. The table includes about 50,000 clones, 82% detected once. Sequencing was performed on CD4+ or CD8+ T cells sorted from blood, taken in a trial of the OX40 agonist ivuxolimab. These receptors originate from an adult with an advanced solid tumor such as melanoma, head and neck, liver or kidney cancer.

The chain employs TRBV2 and TRBJ2-3; 9 nucleotides line up with TRBD1. With 5 bases clipped from V and 4 bases from J, the junction kept 4 bases outside the gene matches. Germline V lookup: CDR1 SNHLY, CDR2 FYNNEI. This CDR3 region has 14 residues. The CDR3, as DNA: TGTGCCAGCAGTTCCGGGACAGGGTCAGATACGCAGTATTTT. It specifies CASSSGTGSDTQYF.

The chain employs TRBV6-1 and TRBJ2-2, with 7 bases lining up with TRBD2. There are 13 residues in the CDR3. V was pared by 6 bases and J by 5 bases, with 3 bases of the junction left unmatched. CDR1 and CDR2 from the germline V gene are MNHNS and SASEGT. CDR3: CASSRTSTGELFF. For the CDR3, the DNA is TGTGCCAGCAGCCGGACTAGTACCGGGGAGCTGTTTTTT.

The CDR3 nucleotides are TGTGCCAGCAGTGACACAGGGACAGCTCGCACTGAAGCTTTCTTT. Amino acids: CASSDTGTARTEAFF. The chain links TRBV6-4 to TRBJ1-1, with 7 bases lining up with TRBD1. The V segment lost 2 bases and the J segment 4 bases; nucleotides outside the gene matches: 7. Germline CDR1 reads MRHNA; CDR2 reads SNTAGT. The CDR3 spans 15 residues.

This clone has only a few counts. This chain connects TRBV28 to TRBJ2-3; 10 bases map to TRBD2. The V gene's germline CDR1 is MDHEN and CDR2 SYDVKM. Losses at the gene ends were 4 bases for V and 0 bases for J; bases not matched to a gene: 1. This CDR3 is 15 amino acids long. The chain's CDR3 is CASSSTSGSTDTQYF. In DNA form, the CDR3 reads TGTGCCAGCAGTTCGACTAGCGGGAGCACAGATACGCAGTATTTT.

This rearrangement joins TRBV2 to TRBJ2-2, with TRBD2 matching over 9 bases. V was clipped by 6 bases and J by 6 bases; unmatched bases: 5. Per germline, CDR1 SNHLY and CDR2 FYNNEI. The CDR3 loop spans 14 amino acids. The CDR3 nucleotides are TGTGCCAGCAGGCTAGCGGGATCGGCCGGGGAGCTGTTTTTT. Amino acid sequence: CASRLAGSAGELFF.

V and J are TRBV29-1 and TRBJ1-2; D perhaps matches TRBD1 (5 bases). CDR3 size: 13 residues. Germline assignment: CDR1 SQVTM and CDR2 ANQGSEA. The ends were cut back, 0 bases at V and 7 bases at J, with 12 bases in the middle. The CDR3 loop reads CSVEDRGAGGYTF. In nucleotides, the CDR3 is TGCAGCGTTGAAGACCGGGGCGCCGGTGGCTACACCTTC.

CDR3 bases: TGCAGTGCTACCTCGTACAATGAGCAGTTCTTC. Amino acid sequence: CSATSYNEQFF. The chain combines TRBV20-1 with TRBJ2-1; D not resolved. The CDR3 is 11 amino acids. Per the germline V gene, CDR1 is DFQATT and CDR2 is SNEGSKA (reference sequence). V was shortened by 4 bases and J by 4 bases, with 5 bases between the two germline ends.

The chain carries TRBV11-2 and TRBJ1-1; TRBD1 might be the D (5 bases). V dropped 4 bases and J dropped 7 bases, with 16 bases sitting between them. Germline CDR1 reads SGHAT; CDR2 reads FQNNGV. CDR3 length: 14 amino acids. In DNA, the CDR3 is TGTGCCAGCAGCTCCCTCAGGGAGTTCGGTGAAGCTTTCTTT. Its translation: CASSSLREFGEAFF.

The rearrangement joins TRBV11-3 to TRBJ2-2; D not resolved. In germline, CDR1 is SGHNT, CDR2 YENEEA. The V end lost 5 bases, the J end lost 1 base, and 5 bases lay between the germline ends. There are 13 residues in the CDR3. CDR3 coding DNA: TGTGCCAGCAGCCTATTGAACACCGGGGAGCTGTTTTTT. This codes for CASSLLNTGELFF.